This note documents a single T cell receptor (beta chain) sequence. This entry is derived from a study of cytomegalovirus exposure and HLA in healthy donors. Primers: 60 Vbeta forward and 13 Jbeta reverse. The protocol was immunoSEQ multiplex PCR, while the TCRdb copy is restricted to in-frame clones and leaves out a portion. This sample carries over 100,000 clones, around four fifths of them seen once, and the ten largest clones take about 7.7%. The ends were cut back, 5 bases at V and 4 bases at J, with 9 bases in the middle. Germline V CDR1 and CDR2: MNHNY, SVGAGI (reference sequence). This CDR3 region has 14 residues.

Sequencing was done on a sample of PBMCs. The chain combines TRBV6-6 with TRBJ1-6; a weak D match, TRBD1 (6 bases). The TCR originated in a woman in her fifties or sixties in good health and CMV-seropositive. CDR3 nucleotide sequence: TGTGCCAGCAGTACGGACAGATATAATTCACCCCTCCACTTT. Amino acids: CASSTDRYNSPLHF.